What follows are 24 T cell receptor beta chains derived from one specimen sequenced in a study of T-cell memory formation after mild COVID-19. One entry per CDR3 protein results from TCRdb running MiXCR on the 5' RACE reads. The data hold some 130,000 distinct CDR3 sequences, with around a sixth observed a single time. Sequenced: PBMCs or a T cell subset sorted from them (not recorded which). All receptors derive from an adult woman who had mild COVID-19 (a few samples of this study predate the infection). Cell type and time point are not known.

There are a few counts of this clonotype. The chain couples TRBV7-8 to TRBJ2-1; 12 bases fit TRBD2. Germline-derived CDR1 and CDR2 are SGHVS and FQNEAQ. CDR3 length equals 16 residues. V was clipped by 2 bases and J by 7 bases; unmatched bases: 6. Written as DNA, the CDR3 is TGTGCCAGCAGCTTAAGTCGACTAGCGGGAGTGAATGAGCAGTTCTTC. Encoded protein: CASSLSRLAGVNEQFF.

This clonotype showed up just a few times. The rearrangement uses TRBV20-1 and TRBJ2-7; a weak D match, TRBD2 (6 bases). The CDR3 totals 13 residues. V lost 8 bases to trimming and J lost 1 base, with 15 bases between them. CDR1 is DFQATT and CDR2 is SNEGSKA in the germline V gene (reference sequence). The CDR3 is CSPQRASSYEQYF. The CDR3 DNA reads TGCAGTCCTCAGCGGGCCTCGTCCTACGAGCAGTACTTC.

About this clonotype itself: Sequence at one end of the junction differs from germline and may be a read error. The chain couples TRBV7-8 to TRBJ2-3; D remains unclear. CDR1 SGHVS and CDR2 FQNEAQ come from the germline V gene. CDR3 length: 15 residues. The CDR3 DNA follows: TGTGCCAGCAGCTTAAATCCTGGACGACGAAATACGCGGTATTTT. Translated, it gives CASSLNPGRRNTRYF.

This clonotype turned up a few times. The chain uses TRBV12-3 or TRBV12-4 and TRBJ2-2; TRBD1 matches 9 bases. The ends lost 6 bases at V and 6 bases at J; junction bases unmatched: 5. CDR3 size: 14 residues. CDR3 region: CASRPGQGSGELFF. The CDR3 region has the DNA TGTGCCAGCAGGCCGGGACAGGGTTCCGGGGAGCTGTTTTTT.

This chain connects TRBV30 to TRBJ1-6, with TRBD1 matching over 7 bases. The CDR3 spans 15 residues. Trimming took 2 bases from V and 10 from J; bases not matched to a gene: 11. Per the germline V gene, CDR1 is GTSNPN and CDR2 is SVGIG (reference sequence). In nucleotides, the CDR3 is TGTGCCTGGAGTATCTGGACAGGCGACATGTCACCCCTCCACTTT. Its protein is CAWSIWTGDMSPLHF.

In its sample, this clonotype was seen a few times. The J gene is TRBJ2-1, the V gene TRBV5-1, with TRBD2 identical over 11 bases. CDR1 and CDR2 from the germline V gene are SGHRS and YFSETQ. The CDR3 totals 16 residues. The trim removed 2 bases at V and 7 bases at J, leaving 8 bases unmatched. The CDR3 spells CASSLAPGLAANEQFF. In DNA, the CDR3 is TGCGCCAGCAGCTTAGCCCCGGGACTAGCGGCGAATGAGCAGTTCTTC.

V gene TRBV5-6 combines with J gene TRBJ2-1, with 7 bases fitting TRBD1. The CDR3 has 15 residues. With V trimmed by 3 bases and J by 4 bases, 7 bases remained unmatched. Germline CDR1 is SGHDT and CDR2 is YYEEEE. In DNA form, the CDR3 reads TGTGCCAGCAGCTATCCGGGACAGCCTTACAATGAGCAGTTCTTC. Residues: CASSYPGQPYNEQFF.

This clonotype was recorded many times. The chain employs TRBV29-1 and TRBJ2-1, with 11 bases identical to TRBD1. Germline V gene data show CDR1 as SQVTM and CDR2 as ANQGSEA. Trimming took 4 bases from V and 3 from J; bases not matched to a gene: 2. This CDR3 has 14 amino acids. In nucleotides, the CDR3 is TGCAGCGTTGCCGGGACAGGGGGCTACAATGAGCAGTTCTTC. Translating it yields CSVAGTGGYNEQFF.

V gene TRBV5-1 combines with J gene TRBJ2-3; tentative D call: TRBD2 (6 bases). V shed 4 bases and J shed 4 bases, with 13 bases lying between them. Germline CDR1 SGHRS, CDR2 YFSETQ. The CDR3 loop spans 14 amino acids. CDR3 sequence reads: CASSRGGGSDTQYF. As DNA, the CDR3 is TGCGCCAGCAGCCGGGGAGGAGGGTCAGATACGCAGTATTTT.

This clonotype was seen a single time. The V gene is TRBV12-3 or TRBV12-4, the J gene TRBJ2-7; 9 bases align to TRBD2. V lost 3 bases and J lost 7; bases outside the gene matches: 7. The CDR3 length is 14 residues. As DNA, the CDR3 is TGTGCCAGCAGTTTTGGCGGGGGGGCCGGTGAGCAGTACTTC. It yields the protein CASSFGGGAGEQYF.

In this sample, this clonotype is medium-sized. This chain connects TRBV5-1 to TRBJ2-5; 7 positions agree with TRBD1. CDR1 is SGHRS, CDR2 YFSETQ, per germline. The CDR3 spans 13 residues. J was trimmed by 5 bases and V by 4 bases; bases with no gene match: 5. The CDR3 DNA is TGCGCCAGCAGCCTTACAGGGGTGGAGACCCAGTACTTC. Encoded protein: CASSLTGVETQYF.

This clonotype showed up many times. The chain recombines TRBV20-1 with TRBJ1-6, with D maybe TRBD1 (5 bases). The V gene's germline CDR1 is DFQATT and CDR2 SNEGSKA (reference sequence). This CDR3 contains 14 residues. Trimming took off 3 bases at V and 10 bases at J, with 16 bases between the two ends. This CDR3 reads CSASEAGKESPLHF. CDR3 coding DNA: TGCAGTGCTAGCGAGGCAGGGAAAGAATCACCCCTCCACTTT.

In this sample, this clonotype turned up once. The chain has TRBV6-2 or TRBV6-3 and TRBJ1-2; maybe TRBD1 (5 bases). The CDR3 is 14 amino acids. Per germline, CDR1 MNHEY and CDR2 SVGEGT. V was clipped by 1 base and J by 4 bases, with 10 bases between them. CDR3 DNA: TGTGCCAGCAGTTACTTGCAGGGACGCTATGGCTACACCTTC. Translated, it gives CASSYLQGRYGYTF.

The chain links TRBV2 to TRBJ2-2, with 7 bases aligning to TRBD1. Germline CDR1 is SNHLY and CDR2 is FYNNEI. This CDR3 is 15 amino acids long. The V gene end was trimmed by 4 bases and the J gene end by 5 bases; junction bases not matched to a gene: 7. The CDR3 is CASSAYRGLTGELFF. CDR3 DNA sequence: TGTGCCAGCAGTGCTTACAGGGGTCTTACCGGGGAGCTGTTTTTT.

This chain uses TRBV19 with TRBJ2-7; no firm D call. V lost 3 bases to trimming and J lost 4 bases, with 10 bases between them. CDR3 length equals 13 residues. CDR1 is LNHDA, CDR2 SQIVND, per germline (reference sequence). CDR3 residues: CASSITSAYEQYF. CDR3 DNA: TGTGCCAGTAGTATTACTTCGGCTTACGAGCAGTACTTC. The full variable domain, its missing parts supplied by reference TRBV19 and TRBJ2-7, is DGGITQSPKYLFRKEGQNVTLSCEQNLNHDAMYWYRQDPGQGLRLIYYSQIVNDFQKGDIAEGYSVSREKKESFPLTVTSAQKNPTAFYLCASSITSAYEQYFGPGTRLTVT.

This clonotype was seen many times. The CDR3 DNA follows: TGTGCCAGCAGCACATGGACAGGGGAGGGGAACTATGGCTACACCTTC. It codes for CASSTWTGEGNYGYTF. The J gene is TRBJ1-2, the V gene TRBV7-8; 9 nucleotides line up with TRBD1. Germline V gene sequence: CDR1 SGHVS, CDR2 FQNEAQ. V gave up 5 bases and J gave up 2 bases; unmatched junction bases: 9. The CDR3 consists of 16 residues.

The chain employs TRBV19 and TRBJ1-1; D perhaps matches TRBD1 (5 bases). The CDR3 consists of 15 residues. V was cut by 1 base and J by 5 bases, with 14 bases left in between. Germline-derived CDR1 and CDR2 are LNHDA and SQIVND (reference sequence). CDR3 nucleotide sequence: TGTGCCAGTAGTATAGCCGGCAGGGCGGGGACTGAAGCTTTCTTT. This gives the protein CASSIAGRAGTEAFF.

The chain uses TRBV20-1 and TRBJ1-1, with 8 bases identical to TRBD1. Losses at the gene ends were 5 bases for V and 6 bases for J; bases not matched to a gene: 11. Germline assignment: CDR1 DFQATT and CDR2 SNEGSKA (reference sequence). This CDR3 spans 14 amino acids. CDR3 in amino acids: CSAPLQQGGAEAFF. For the CDR3, the DNA is TGCAGTGCTCCTTTACAACAGGGGGGTGCTGAAGCTTTCTTT.

V gene TRBV20-1 combines with J gene TRBJ2-3; either TRBD1 or TRBD2 may fit D (5 bases each). Germline V gives CDR1 DFQATT, CDR2 SNEGSKA (reference sequence). Trimming cost V 1 base and J 1 base, with 18 bases left between them. The CDR3 sequence is 17 residues long. The CDR3 sequence is CSARGNPGTWGTDTQYF. CDR3 nucleotide sequence: TGCAGTGCTAGAGGCAACCCCGGGACCTGGGGCACAGATACGCAGTATTTT.

This chain uses TRBV6-5 with TRBJ2-1; D remains ambiguous. Germline CDR1 reads MNHEY; CDR2 reads SVGAGI. V lost 0 bases, J lost 9 bases, and 18 bases lay in between. The CDR3 extends over 16 amino acids. CDR3 region: CASSYSRLSRATEQFF. For the CDR3, the DNA is TGTGCCAGCAGTTACTCTCGTTTGAGTAGGGCCACTGAGCAGTTCTTC.

This clonotype has ten or more counts. The chain uses TRBV27 and TRBJ2-2, with 7 bases identical to TRBD1. Germline CDR1 is MNHEY and CDR2 is SMNVEV (reference sequence). CDR3 length: 16 amino acids. Trimming took 5 bases from V and 0 from J; bases not matched to a gene: 6. CDR3 coding DNA: TGTGCCAGCAGTGACAGGGCTGGTACGAACACCGGGGAGCTGTTTTTT. Its protein product is CASSDRAGTNTGELFF.

The chain links TRBV5-6 to TRBJ2-7, with D possibly being TRBD1 (6 bases). The V gene's germline CDR1 is SGHDT and CDR2 YYEEEE. The CDR3 is 13 amino acids. The V and J ends lost 3 bases and 5 bases respectively, with 12 bases between them. CDR3 loop: CASSSGQPDEQYF. As DNA, the CDR3 is TGTGCCAGCAGCTCCGGACAGCCCGACGAGCAGTACTTC.

V is TRBV10-3 and J is TRBJ1-1; D remains unclear. Trimming stripped 6 bases from V and 1 base from J, with 15 bases between. Germline lookup yields CDR1 ENHRY and CDR2 SYGVKD. There are 15 residues in the CDR3. The CDR3 reads CAISGREGPNTEAFF. CDR3 in DNA: TGTGCCATCAGCGGTAGGGAGGGCCCGAACACTGAAGCTTTCTTT.

V and J are TRBV18 and TRBJ2-5; D gene ambiguous. The V gene's germline CDR1 is KGHSH and CDR2 LQKENI. The CDR3 covers 13 residues. Trimming cost V 3 bases and J 2 bases, with 7 bases left between them. CDR3 coding DNA: TGTGCCAGCTCACCGAGCCTACAAGAGACCCAGTACTTC. Its protein product is CASSPSLQETQYF.